These T cell receptor beta chains were read from a single sample in a study of regulatory T cells in long-lasting Graves disease. Via MiXCR, TCRdb re-called the multiplex PCR reads, giving one row per CDR3 protein. There are about 620,000 distinct CDR3 sequences in the sample; under 20% occur only once, and approximately 20% lies in the top ten. The same sample was also studied in work on T cells in Graves' hyperthyroidism and ophthalmopathy.

Source: peripheral blood mononuclear cells (PBMCs), taken at new diagnosis, from a patient treated with antithyroid drugs. The receptor set was obtained from a woman in her thirties with Graves disease. Each CDR3 is given with its conserved first and last residue. D genes are given only for firm matches. Size values are once, few and many counts, or a class for expanded clones, and some rows have none.

d_call j_call v_call clone_size cdr3_aa cdr3_nt
TRBD1 TRBJ2-1 TRBV9 many CASSVEGTGGEQFF TGTGCCAGCAGCGTAGAAGGGACAGGGGGTGAGCAGTTCTTC
NA TRBJ2-2 TRBV7-6 few CASSYTANTGELFF TGTGCCAGCAGTTACACGGCGAACACCGGGGAGCTGTTTTTT
TRBD1 TRBJ1-6 TRBV27 many CASSHNLGTANSPLHF TGTGCCAGCAGTCATAATTTGGGGACAGCAAATTCACCCCTCCACTTT
NA TRBJ1-5 TRBV27 many CASRRGRNQPQHF TGTGCCAGCAGGCGGGGCCGCAATCAGCCCCAGCATTTT
NA TRBJ1-6 TRBV7-9 few CASSWAVNSPLHF TGTGCCAGCAGCTGGGCGGTGAATTCACCCCTCCACTTT
NA TRBJ1-4 TRBV7-9 many CASSFQDRVEKLFF TGTGCCAGCAGCTTTCAGGACAGAGTTGAAAAACTGTTTTTT
NA TRBJ1-3 TRBV6-2/TRBV6-3 NA CASQSAGLGGNTIHF TGTGCCAGCCAGTCGGCGGGTCTCGGTGGAAACACCATACATTTT
NA TRBJ2-2 TRBV2 few CASRGRVEWAGELFF TGTGCCAGCAGAGGCAGGGTCGAGTGGGCCGGGGAGCTGTTTTTT
TRBD1 TRBJ2-7 TRBV2 many CASDRGHSYEQYF TGTGCCAGCGACAGGGGGCATTCCTACGAGCAGTACTTC
TRBD1 TRBJ1-2 TRBV6-5 many CASSYSATGLLYGYTF TGTGCCAGCAGTTACTCGGCGACAGGGCTACTCTATGGCTACACCTTC
NA TRBJ1-3 TRBV3-1 NA CASSQAAGGNTIYF TGTGCCAGCAGCCAAGCAGCGGGCGGAAACACCATATATTTT
NA TRBJ1-5 TRBV20-1 NA CSARARLFDSNQPQHF TGCAGTGCTAGGGCCAGACTTTTTGATAGCAATCAGCCCCAGCATTTT
NA TRBJ2-3 TRBV7-3 many CASSLGSLSDTQYF TGTGCCAGCAGCTTGGGTAGCCTGTCAGATACGCAGTATTTT
NA TRBJ2-1 TRBV14 NA CASSPLFGGAPNEQFF TGTGCCAGCAGCCCGCTTTTTGGAGGGGCGCCCAATGAGCAGTTCTTC
TRBD1 TRBJ2-7 TRBV18 many CASSPRQGAYEQYF TGTGCCAGCAGTCCGCGACAGGGGGCCTACGAGCAGTACTTC
TRBD2 TRBJ2-5 TRBV18 few CASSRALAGGSETQYF TGTGCCAGCTCACGTGCTTTGGCGGGAGGGTCGGAGACCCAGTACTTC
NA TRBJ2-5 TRBV2 many CASHWHTETQYF TGTGCCTCACACTGGCATACTGAGACCCAGTACTTC